This T cell receptor beta chain was captured in a study of cytomegalovirus exposure and HLA in healthy donors. The donors (healthy individuals) were bone marrow donors. The primer mix had 60 Vbeta and 13 Jbeta primers. Repertoires were generated with immunoSEQ multiplex PCR, while TCRdb's copy carries only in-frame clones and drops some. The table has around 170,000 clones, roughly 78% seen once. A few counts support this clone. The germline V gene has CDR1 MDHEN and CDR2 SYDVKM. This CDR3 spans 14 amino acids. With 3 bases removed from V and 4 bases from J, the gap between germline ends came to 10 bases.

Sequencing was carried out using PBMCs. The chain joins TRBV28 to TRBJ1-5; D is uncertain. The receptor was isolated from a woman between 45 and 60 years old in good health and CMV-seropositive. The CDR3 is CASSFPGGNQPQHF. The CDR3 nucleotides read TGTGCCAGCAGTTTCCCTGGCGGGAATCAGCCCCAGCATTTT.